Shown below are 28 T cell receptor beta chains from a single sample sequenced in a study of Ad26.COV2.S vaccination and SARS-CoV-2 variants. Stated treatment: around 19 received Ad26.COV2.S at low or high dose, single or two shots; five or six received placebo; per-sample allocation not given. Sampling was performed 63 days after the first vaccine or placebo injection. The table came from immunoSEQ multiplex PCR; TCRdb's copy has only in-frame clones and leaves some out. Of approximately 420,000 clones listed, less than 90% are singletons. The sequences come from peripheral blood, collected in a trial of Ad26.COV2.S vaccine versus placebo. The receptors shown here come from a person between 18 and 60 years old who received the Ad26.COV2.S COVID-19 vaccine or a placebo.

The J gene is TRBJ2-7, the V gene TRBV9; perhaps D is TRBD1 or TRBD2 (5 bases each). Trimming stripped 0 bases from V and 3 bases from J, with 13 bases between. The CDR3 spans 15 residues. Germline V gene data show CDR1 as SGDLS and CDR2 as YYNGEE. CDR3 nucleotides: TGTGCCAGCAGCGTAGGGGTCGGGGACGACTACGAGCAGTACTTC. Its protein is CASSVGVGDDYEQYF.

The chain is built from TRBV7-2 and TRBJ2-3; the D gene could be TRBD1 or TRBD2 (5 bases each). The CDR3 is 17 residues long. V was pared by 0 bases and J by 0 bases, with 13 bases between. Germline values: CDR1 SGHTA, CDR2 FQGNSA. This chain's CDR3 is CASSLARAGASTDTQYF. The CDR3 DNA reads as TGTGCCAGCAGCTTAGCGCGCGCCGGGGCTAGCACAGATACGCAGTATTTT.

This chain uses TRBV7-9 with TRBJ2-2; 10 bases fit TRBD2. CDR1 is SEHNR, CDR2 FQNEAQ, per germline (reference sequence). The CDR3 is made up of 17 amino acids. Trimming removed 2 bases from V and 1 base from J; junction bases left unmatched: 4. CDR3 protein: CASSLPSGGRNTGELFF. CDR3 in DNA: TGTGCCAGCAGCTTACCTAGCGGGGGCCGGAACACCGGGGAGCTGTTTTTT.

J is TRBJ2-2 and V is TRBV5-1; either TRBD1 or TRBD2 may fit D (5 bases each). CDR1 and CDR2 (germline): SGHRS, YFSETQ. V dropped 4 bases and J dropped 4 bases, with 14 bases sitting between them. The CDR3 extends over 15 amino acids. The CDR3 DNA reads TGCGCCAGCAGCCGCCTAGTGAGGGGCACCGGGGAGCTGTTTTTT. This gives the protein CASSRLVRGTGELFF.

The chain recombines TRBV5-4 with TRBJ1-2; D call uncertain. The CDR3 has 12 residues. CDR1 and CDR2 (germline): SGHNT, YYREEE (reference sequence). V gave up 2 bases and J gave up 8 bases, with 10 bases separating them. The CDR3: CASSFPLKGYTF. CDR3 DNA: TGTGCCAGCAGCTTCCCCTTAAAAGGCTACACCTTC.

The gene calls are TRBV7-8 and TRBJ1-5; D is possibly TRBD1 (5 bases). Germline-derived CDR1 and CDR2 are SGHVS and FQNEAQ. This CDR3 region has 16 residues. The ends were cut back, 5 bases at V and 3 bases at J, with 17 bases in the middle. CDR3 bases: TGTGCCAGCAGCACGGGACCCCAGAGGCACAATCAGCCCCAGCATTTT. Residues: CASSTGPQRHNQPQHF.

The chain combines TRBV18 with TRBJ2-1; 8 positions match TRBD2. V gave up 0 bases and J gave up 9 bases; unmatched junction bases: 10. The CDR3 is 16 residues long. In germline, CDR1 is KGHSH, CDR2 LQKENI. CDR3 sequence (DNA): TGTGCCAGCTCACCACCGGGTCGGGGGGGCTCGGGTGAGCAGTTCTTC. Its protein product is CASSPPGRGGSGEQFF. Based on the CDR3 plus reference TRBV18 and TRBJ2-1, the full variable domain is NAGVMQNPRHLVRRRGQEARLRCSPMKGHSHVYWYRQLPEEGLKFMVYLQKENIIDESGMPKERFSAEFPKEGPSILRIQQVVRGDSAAYFCASSPPGRGGSGEQFFGPGTRLTVL.

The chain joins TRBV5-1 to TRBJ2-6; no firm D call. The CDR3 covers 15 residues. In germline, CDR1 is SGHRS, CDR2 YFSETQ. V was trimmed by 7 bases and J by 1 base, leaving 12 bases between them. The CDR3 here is CASGPRTSGANVLTF. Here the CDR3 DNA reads TGCGCCAGCGGCCCGAGAACATCTGGGGCCAACGTCCTGACTTTC. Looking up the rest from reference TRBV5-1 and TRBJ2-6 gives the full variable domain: KAGVTQTPRYLIKTRGQQVTLSCSPISGHRSVSWYQQTPGQGLQFLFEYFSETQRNKGNFPGRFSGRQFSNSRSEMNVSTLELGDSALYLCASGPRTSGANVLTFGAGSRLTVL.

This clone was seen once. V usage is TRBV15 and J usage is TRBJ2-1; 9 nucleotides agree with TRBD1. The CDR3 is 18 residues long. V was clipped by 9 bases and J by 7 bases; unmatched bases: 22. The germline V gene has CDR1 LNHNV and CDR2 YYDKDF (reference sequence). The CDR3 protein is CATRTGGPLPWVSNEQFF. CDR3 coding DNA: TGTGCCACTCGTACAGGGGGCCCCCTTCCTTGGGTTTCTAATGAGCAGTTCTTC.

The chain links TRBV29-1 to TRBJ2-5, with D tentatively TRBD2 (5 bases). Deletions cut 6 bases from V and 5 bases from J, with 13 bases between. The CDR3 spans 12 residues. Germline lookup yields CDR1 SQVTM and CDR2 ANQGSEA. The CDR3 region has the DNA TGCAGCGTCCAACTAGTCGGGGAGACCCAGTACTTC. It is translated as CSVQLVGETQYF.

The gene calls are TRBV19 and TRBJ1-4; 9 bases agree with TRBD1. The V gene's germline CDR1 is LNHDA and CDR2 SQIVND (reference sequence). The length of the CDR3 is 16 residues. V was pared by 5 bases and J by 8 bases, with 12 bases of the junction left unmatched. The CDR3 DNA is TGTGCCAGTAGTTCACAGGGGGCGCGGGATTTGGAAAAACTGTTTTTT. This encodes CASSSQGARDLEKLFF.

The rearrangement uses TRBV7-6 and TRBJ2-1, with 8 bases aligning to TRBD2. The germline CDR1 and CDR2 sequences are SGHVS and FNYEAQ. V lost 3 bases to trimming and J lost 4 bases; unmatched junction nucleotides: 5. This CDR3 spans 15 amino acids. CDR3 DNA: TGTGCCAGCAGCTTGACGGGGGGGCTTTACAATGAGCAGTTCTTC. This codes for CASSLTGGLYNEQFF. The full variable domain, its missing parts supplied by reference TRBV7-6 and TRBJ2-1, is GAGVSQSPRYKVTKRGQDVALRCDPISGHVSLYWYRQALGQGPEFLTYFNYEAQQDKSGLPNDRFSAERPEGSISTLTIQRTEQRDSAMYRCASSLTGGLYNEQFFGPGTRLTVL.

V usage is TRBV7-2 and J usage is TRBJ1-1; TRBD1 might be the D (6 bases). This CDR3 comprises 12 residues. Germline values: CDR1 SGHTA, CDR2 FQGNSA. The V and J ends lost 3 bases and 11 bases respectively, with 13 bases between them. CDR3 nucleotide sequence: TGTGCCAGCAGCTTTATGGGGGCGCGTGCTTTCTTT. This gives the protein CASSFMGARAFF.

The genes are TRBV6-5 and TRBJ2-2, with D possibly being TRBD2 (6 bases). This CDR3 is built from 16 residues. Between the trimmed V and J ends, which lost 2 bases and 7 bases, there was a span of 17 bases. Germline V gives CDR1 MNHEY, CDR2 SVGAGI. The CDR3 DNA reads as TGTGCCAGCAGTTACGGTGGATCGGAGGGTAACGGGGAGCTGTTTTTT. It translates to CASSYGGSEGNGELFF.

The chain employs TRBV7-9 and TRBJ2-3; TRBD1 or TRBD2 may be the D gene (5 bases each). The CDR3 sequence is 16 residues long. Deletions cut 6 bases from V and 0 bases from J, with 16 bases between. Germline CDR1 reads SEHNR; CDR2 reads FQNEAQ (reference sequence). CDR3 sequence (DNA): TGTGCCAGCAGAGGAACCGGGACCTCGAGCACAGATACGCAGTATTTT. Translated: CASRGTGTSSTDTQYF. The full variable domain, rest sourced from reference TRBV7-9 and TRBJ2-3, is DTGVSQNPRHKITKRGQNVTFRCDPISEHNRLYWYRQTLGQGPEFLTYFQNEAQLEKSRLLSDRFSAERPKGSFSTLEIQRTEQGDSAMYLCASRGTGTSSTDTQYFGPGTRLTVL.

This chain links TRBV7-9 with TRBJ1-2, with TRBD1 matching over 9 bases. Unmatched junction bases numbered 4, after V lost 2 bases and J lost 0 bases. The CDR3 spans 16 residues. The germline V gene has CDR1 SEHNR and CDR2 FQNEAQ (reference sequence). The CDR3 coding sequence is TGTGCCAGCAGCTTACGACAGGGGGAGGCTAACTATGGCTACACCTTC. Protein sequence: CASSLRQGEANYGYTF.

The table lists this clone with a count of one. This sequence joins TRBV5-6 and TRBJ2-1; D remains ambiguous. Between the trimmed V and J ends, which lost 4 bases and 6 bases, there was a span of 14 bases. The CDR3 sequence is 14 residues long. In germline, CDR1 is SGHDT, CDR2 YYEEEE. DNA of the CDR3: TGTGCCAGCAGCCCCTCGTTAGAAAGCAATGAGCAGTTCTTC. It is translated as CASSPSLESNEQFF.

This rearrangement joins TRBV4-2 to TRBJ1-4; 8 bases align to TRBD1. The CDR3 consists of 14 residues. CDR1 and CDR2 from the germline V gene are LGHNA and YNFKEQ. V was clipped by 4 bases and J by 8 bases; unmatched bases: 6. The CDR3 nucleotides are TGTGCCAGCAGCCTACAGGGGGGGGGAGAAAAACTGTTTTTT. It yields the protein CASSLQGGGEKLFF.

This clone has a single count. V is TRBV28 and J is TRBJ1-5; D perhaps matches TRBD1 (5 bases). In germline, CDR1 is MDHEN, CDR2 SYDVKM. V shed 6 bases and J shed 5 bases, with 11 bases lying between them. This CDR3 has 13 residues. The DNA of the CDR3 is TGTGCCAGCAGAGGAACAGGCCATCAGCCCCAGCATTTT. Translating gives CASRGTGHQPQHF.

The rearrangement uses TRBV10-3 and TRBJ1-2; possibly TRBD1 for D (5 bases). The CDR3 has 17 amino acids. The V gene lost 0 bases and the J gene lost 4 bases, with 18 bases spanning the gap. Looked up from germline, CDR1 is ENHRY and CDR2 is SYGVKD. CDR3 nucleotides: TGTGCCATCAGTGAGTCCACCATAAGTAGACAGATCTATGGCTACACCTTC. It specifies CAISESTISRQIYGYTF.

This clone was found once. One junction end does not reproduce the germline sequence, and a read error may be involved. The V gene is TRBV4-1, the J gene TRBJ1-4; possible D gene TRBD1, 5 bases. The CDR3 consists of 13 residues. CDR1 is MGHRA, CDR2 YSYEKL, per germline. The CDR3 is CASSQSSGTQPVF. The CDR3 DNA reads TGCGCCAGCAGCCAATCCTCCGGGACCCAGCCGGTTTTT.

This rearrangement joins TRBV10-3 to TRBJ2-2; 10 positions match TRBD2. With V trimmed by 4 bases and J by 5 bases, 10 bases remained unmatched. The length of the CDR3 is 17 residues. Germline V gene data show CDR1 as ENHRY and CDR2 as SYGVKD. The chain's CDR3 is CAISANSGTSVTGELFF. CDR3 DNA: TGTGCCATCAGTGCAAACTCCGGGACTAGCGTTACCGGGGAGCTGTTTTTT.

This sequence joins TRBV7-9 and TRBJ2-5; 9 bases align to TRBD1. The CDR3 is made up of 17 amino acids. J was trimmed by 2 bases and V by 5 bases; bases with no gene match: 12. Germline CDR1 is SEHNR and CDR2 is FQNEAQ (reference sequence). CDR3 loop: CASSPPGTGRVQETQYF. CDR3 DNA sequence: TGTGCCAGCAGCCCTCCCGGGACAGGGAGAGTACAAGAGACCCAGTACTTC.

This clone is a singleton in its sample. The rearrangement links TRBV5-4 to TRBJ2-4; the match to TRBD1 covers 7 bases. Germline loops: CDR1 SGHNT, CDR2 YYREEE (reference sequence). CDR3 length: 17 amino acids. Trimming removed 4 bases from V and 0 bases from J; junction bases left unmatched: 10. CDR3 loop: CASSPDRDLIAKNIQYF. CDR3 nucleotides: TGTGCCAGCAGCCCCGACAGGGACCTCATAGCCAAAAACATTCAGTACTTC. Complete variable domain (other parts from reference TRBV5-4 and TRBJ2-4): ETGVTQSPTHLIKTRGQQVTLRCSSQSGHNTVSWYQQALGQGPQFIFQYYREEENGRGNFPPRFSGLQFPNYSSELNVNALELDDSALYLCASSPDRDLIAKNIQYFGAGTRLSVL.

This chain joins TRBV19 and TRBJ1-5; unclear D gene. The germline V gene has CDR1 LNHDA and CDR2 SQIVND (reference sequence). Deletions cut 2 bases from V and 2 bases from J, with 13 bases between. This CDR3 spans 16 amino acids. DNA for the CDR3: TGTGCCAGTAGTATAATAACGCTGGCGGGCAATCAGCCCCAGCATTTT. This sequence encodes CASSIITLAGNQPQHF.

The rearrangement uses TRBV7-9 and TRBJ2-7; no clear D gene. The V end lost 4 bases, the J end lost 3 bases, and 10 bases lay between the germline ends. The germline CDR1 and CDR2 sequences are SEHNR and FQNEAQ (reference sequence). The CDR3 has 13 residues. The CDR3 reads CASSSSVIYEQYF. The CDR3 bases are TGTGCCAGCAGCTCATCGGTTATCTACGAGCAGTACTTC.

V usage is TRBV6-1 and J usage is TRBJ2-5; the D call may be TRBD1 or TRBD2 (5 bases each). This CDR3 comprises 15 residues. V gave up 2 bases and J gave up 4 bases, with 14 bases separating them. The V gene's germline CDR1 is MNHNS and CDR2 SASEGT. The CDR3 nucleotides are TGTGCCAGCAGTGAATCCCCGGGGCAAGGAGAGACCCAGTACTTC. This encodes CASSESPGQGETQYF.

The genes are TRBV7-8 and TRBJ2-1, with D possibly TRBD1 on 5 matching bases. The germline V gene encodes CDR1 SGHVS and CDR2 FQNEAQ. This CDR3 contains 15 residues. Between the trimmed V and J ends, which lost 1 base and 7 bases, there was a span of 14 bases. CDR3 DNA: TGTGCCAGCAGCTTAGGGGGCACTCGCAGGAATGAGCAGTTCTTC. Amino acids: CASSLGGTRRNEQFF.